Listed below are T cell receptor beta chains from one sample, sequenced in a study of T cells expressing NK-cell markers. Reprocessing the 5' RACE reads, TCRdb reports a single entry for every CDR3 protein and omits DNA. The sample table sets out 350,000 to 400,000 distinct CDR3 sequences. Sequenced input: blood T cells: a sorted CD56 or NKG2C T cell subset, CD4+ or CD8+ T cells, or bulk PBMC T cells (not recorded which). The receptors originated from a woman aged 45-60 years in good health. CDR3s include the opening cysteine and the closing phenylalanine or tryptophan. The order of the fields is J gene, V gene, CDR3 protein.

TRBJ2-5	TRBV20-1	CSARGQTSRLAGFRQETQYF
TRBJ2-2	TRBV12-3/TRBV12-4	CASSYGAETGELFF
TRBJ1-2	TRBV6-6	CASTVSEGSRGYTF
TRBJ2-1	TRBV2	CASRSGTSPYNEQFF
TRBJ2-3	TRBV29-1	CSVAGGPHTQYF
TRBJ2-3	TRBV7-9	CASSTTSGEGSDTQYF
TRBJ2-1	TRBV28	CASSEGPWSSYNEQFF
TRBJ2-1	TRBV19	CASSIVVGQGSSYNEQFF
TRBJ2-3	TRBV25-1	CASSSLAGLADTQYF
TRBJ2-2	TRBV19	CASSIIIPSAGELFF
TRBJ2-3	TRBV20-1	CSAIPALAADTQYF
TRBJ2-5	TRBV13	CASSQSRSLQETQYF
TRBJ1-4	TRBV12-3/TRBV12-4	CASRWGDRGKGGEKLFF
TRBJ1-5	TRBV5-5	CASSLVMAGAISNQPQHF
TRBJ2-1	TRBV10-1	CASSSNGASSYNEQFF
TRBJ1-5	TRBV19	CASRDRTPGPQHF
TRBJ1-5	TRBV28	CASSGTGGNQPQHF